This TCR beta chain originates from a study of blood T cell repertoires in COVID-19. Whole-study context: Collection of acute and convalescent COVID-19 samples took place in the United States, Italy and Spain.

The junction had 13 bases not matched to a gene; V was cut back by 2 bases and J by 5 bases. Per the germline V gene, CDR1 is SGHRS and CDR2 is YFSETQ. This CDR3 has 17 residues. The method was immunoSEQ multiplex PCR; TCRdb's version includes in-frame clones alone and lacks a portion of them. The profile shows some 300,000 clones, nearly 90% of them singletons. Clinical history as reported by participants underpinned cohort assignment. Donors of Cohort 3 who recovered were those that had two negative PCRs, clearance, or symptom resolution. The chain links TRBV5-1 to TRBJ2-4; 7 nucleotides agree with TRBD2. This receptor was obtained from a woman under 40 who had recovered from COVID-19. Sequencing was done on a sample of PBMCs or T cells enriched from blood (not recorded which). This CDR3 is CASSFSNFGRKENIQYF. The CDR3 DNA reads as TGCGCCAGCAGCTTTAGTAATTTCGGGAGGAAAGAAAACATTCAGTACTTC.